This paragraph reports one T cell receptor beta chain. This sample is drawn from a study of blood T cell repertoires in COVID-19. Per the authors' pipeline: Using reference gene primer amplification, nucleated cell counts were estimated. TCRdb's copy holds only in-frame clones and misses some; the assay was immunoSEQ multiplex PCR. The V and J calls and clone size were taken over from that table, and D and trimming were inferred from the DNA. In the table there are roughly 180,000 clones, 76% of which are singletons. CDR1 is ENHRY, CDR2 SYGVKD, per germline. V was cut by 3 bases and J by 4 bases, with 12 bases left in between. The length of the CDR3 is 14 residues.

Sequencing was carried out using peripheral blood. The J gene is TRBJ1-2, the V gene TRBV10-3; TRBD1 might be the D (5 bases). The source of this sequence is a woman aged 45-59 years with active or convalescent COVID-19. This CDR3 reads CAISERGTGYGYTF. CDR3 DNA: TGTGCCATCAGTGAAAGGGGAACAGGCTATGGCTACACCTTC.